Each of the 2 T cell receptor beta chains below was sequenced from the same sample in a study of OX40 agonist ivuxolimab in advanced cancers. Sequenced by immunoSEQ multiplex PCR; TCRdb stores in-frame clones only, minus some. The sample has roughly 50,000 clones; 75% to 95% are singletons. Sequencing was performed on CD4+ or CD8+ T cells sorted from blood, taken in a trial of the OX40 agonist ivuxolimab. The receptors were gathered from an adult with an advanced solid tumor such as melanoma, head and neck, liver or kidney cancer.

The CDR3 loop reads CAAMLGVGNSPLHF. CDR3 sequence (DNA): TGTGCCGCTATGCTTGGGGTAGGGAATTCACCCCTCCACTTT. The chain couples TRBV30 to TRBJ1-6, with no clear D. Germline CDR1 GTSNPN, CDR2 SVGIG (reference sequence). The CDR3 spans 14 residues. V lost 8 bases and J lost 7, with 18 bases in between.

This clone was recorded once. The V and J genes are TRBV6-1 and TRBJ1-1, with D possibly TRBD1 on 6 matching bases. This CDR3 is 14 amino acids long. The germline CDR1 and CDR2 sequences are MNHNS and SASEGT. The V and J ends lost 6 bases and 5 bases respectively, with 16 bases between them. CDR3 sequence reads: CASRSLGGGTEAFF. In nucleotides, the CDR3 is TGTGCCAGCAGATCCTTGGGGGGCGGAACTGAAGCTTTCTTT.